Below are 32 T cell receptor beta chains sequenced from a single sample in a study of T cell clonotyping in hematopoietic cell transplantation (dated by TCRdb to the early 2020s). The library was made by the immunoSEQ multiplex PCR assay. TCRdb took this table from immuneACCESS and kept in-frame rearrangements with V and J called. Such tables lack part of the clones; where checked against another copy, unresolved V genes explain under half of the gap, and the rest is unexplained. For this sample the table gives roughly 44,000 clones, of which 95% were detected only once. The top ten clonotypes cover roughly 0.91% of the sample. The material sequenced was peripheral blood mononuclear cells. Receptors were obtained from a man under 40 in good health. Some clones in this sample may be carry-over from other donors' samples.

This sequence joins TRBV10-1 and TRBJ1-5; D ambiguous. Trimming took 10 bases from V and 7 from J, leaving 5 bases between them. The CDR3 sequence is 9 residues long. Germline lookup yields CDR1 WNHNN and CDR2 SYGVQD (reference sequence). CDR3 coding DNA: TGCGCCATCAACCAGCCCCAGCATTTT. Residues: CAINQPQHF.

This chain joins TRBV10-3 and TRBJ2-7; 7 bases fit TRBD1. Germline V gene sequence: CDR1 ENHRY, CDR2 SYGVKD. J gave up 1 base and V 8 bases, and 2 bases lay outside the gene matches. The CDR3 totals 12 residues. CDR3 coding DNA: TGTGCCATCGGGACAGAGTCCTACGAGCAGTACTTC. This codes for CAIGTESYEQYF.

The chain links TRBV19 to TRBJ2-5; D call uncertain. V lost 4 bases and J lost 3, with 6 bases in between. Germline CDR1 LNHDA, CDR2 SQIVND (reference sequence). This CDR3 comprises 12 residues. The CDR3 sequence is CASSSVKETQYF. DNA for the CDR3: TGTGCCAGTAGTAGTGTGAAAGAGACCCAGTACTTC. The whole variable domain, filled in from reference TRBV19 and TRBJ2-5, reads DGGITQSPKYLFRKEGQNVTLSCEQNLNHDAMYWYRQDPGQGLRLIYYSQIVNDFQKGDIAEGYSVSREKKESFPLTVTSAQKNPTAFYLCASSSVKETQYFGPGTRLLVL.

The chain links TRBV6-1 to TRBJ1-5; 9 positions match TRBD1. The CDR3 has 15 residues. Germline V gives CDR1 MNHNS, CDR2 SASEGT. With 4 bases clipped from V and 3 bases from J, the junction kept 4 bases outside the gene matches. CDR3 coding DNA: TGTGCCAGCAGTGTCTGGGACAGGGACAATCAGCCCCAGCATTTT. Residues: CASSVWDRDNQPQHF.

The CDR3 DNA reads TGTGCCAGCAGCCAAGATACAGGGACAGGGGGGCAGCCCCAGCATTTT. This gives the protein CASSQDTGTGGQPQHF. The chain combines TRBV4-2 with TRBJ1-5; 11 nucleotides match TRBD1. The CDR3 has 16 amino acids. Germline V lookup: CDR1 LGHNA, CDR2 YNFKEQ. Trimming cost V 0 bases and J 7 bases; bases outside gene matches: 5.

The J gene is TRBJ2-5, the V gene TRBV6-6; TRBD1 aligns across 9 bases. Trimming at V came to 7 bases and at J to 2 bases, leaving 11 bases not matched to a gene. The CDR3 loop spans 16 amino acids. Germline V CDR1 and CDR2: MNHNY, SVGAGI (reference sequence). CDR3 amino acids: CASTPNRGPLQETQYF. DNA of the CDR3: TGTGCCAGCACCCCGAACAGGGGGCCTCTACAAGAGACCCAGTACTTC.

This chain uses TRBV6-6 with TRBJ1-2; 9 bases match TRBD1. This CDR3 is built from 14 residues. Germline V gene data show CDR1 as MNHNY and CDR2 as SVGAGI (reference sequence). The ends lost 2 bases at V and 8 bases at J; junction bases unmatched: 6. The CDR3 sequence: CASSYEQGAGGYTF. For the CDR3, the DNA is TGTGCCAGCAGTTACGAACAGGGGGCGGGGGGCTACACCTTC.

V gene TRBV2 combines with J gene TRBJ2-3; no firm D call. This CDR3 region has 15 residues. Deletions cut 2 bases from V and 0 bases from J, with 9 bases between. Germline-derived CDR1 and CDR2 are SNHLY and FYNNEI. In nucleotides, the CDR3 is TGTGCCAGCAGTGAACCCCTAACTAGCACAGATACGCAGTATTTT. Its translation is CASSEPLTSTDTQYF.

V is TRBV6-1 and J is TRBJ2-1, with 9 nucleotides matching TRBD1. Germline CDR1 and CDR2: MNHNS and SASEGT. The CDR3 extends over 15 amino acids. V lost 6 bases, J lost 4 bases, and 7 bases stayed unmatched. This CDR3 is CASSTGTGKYNEQFF. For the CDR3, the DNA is TGTGCCAGCAGCACCGGGACAGGGAAGTACAATGAGCAGTTCTTC.

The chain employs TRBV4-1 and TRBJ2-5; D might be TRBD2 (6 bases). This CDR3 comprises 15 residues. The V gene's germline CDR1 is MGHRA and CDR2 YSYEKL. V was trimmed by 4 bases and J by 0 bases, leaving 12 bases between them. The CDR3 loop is CASSLTGTYQETQYF. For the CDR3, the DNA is TGCGCCAGCAGCCTAACCGGGACTTACCAAGAGACCCAGTACTTC.

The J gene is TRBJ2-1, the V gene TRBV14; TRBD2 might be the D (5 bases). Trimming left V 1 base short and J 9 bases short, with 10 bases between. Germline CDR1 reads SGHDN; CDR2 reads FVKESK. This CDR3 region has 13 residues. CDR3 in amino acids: CASSQVRTVEQFF. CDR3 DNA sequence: TGTGCCAGCAGCCAAGTAAGGACTGTTGAGCAGTTCTTC. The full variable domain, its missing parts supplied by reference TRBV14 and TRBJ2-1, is EAGVTQFPSHSVIEKGQTVTLRCDPISGHDNLYWYRRVMGKEIKFLLHFVKESKQDESGMPNNRFLAERTGGTYSTLKVQPAELEDSGVYFCASSQVRTVEQFFGPGTRLTVL.

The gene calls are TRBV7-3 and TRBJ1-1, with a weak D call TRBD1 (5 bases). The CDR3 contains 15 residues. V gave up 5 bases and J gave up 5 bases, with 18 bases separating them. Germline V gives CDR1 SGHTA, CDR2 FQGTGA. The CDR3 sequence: CASSPGGGGITEAFF. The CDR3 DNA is TGTGCCAGCAGCCCGGGCGGGGGAGGGATAACTGAAGCTTTCTTT. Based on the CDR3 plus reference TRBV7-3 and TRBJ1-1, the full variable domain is GAGVSQTPSNKVTEKGKYVELRCDPISGHTALYWYRQSLGQGPEFLIYFQGTGAADDSGLPNDRFFAVRPEGSVSTLKIQRTERGDSAVYLCASSPGGGGITEAFFGQGTRLTVV.

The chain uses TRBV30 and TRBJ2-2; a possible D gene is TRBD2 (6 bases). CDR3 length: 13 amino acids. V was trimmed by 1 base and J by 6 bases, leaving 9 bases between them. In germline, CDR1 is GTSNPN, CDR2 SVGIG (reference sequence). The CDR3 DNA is TGTGCCTGGAGTGGGACTACCGCCGGGGAGCTGTTTTTT. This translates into CAWSGTTAGELFF.

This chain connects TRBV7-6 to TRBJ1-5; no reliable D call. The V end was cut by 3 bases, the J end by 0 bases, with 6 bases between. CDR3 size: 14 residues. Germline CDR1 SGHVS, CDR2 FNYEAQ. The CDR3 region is CASSLGNSNQPQHF. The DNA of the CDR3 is TGTGCCAGCAGCTTGGGGAATAGCAATCAGCCCCAGCATTTT.

The CDR3 spells CASSQTVLGTEAFF. DNA for the CDR3: TGTGCCAGCAGCCAGACAGTATTAGGGACTGAAGCTTTCTTT. The genes are TRBV11-2 and TRBJ1-1; weak D call: TRBD1 (5 bases). V was shortened by 5 bases and J by 5 bases, with 15 bases between the two germline ends. Germline assignment: CDR1 SGHAT and CDR2 FQNNGV. The CDR3 length is 14 residues.

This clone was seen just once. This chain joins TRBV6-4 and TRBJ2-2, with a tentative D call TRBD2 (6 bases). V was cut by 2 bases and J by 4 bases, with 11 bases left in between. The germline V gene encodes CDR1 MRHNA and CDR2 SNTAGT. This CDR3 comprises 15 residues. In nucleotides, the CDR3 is TGTGCCAGCAGTGACAATGCGGGGCTCACCGGGGAGCTGTTTTTT. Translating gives CASSDNAGLTGELFF.

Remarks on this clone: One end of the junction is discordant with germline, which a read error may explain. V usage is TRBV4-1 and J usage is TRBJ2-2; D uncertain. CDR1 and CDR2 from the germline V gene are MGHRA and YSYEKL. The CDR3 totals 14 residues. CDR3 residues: CASRQAPPHGELFF. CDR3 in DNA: TGCGCCAGCAGGCAAGCCCCACCCCACGGGGAGCTGTTTTTT.

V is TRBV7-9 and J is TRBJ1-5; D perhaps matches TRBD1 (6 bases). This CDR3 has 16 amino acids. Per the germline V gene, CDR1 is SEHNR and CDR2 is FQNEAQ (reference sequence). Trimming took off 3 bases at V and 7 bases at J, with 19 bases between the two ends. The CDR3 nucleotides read TGTGCCAGCAGCTTTGGTGGACAGTTCGTACGACAGCCCCAGCATTTT. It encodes CASSFGGQFVRQPQHF. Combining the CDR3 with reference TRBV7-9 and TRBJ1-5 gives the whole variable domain DTGVSQNPRHKITKRGQNVTFRCDPISEHNRLYWYRQTLGQGPEFLTYFQNEAQLEKSRLLSDRFSAERPKGSFSTLEIQRTEQGDSAMYLCASSFGGQFVRQPQHFGDGTRLSIL.

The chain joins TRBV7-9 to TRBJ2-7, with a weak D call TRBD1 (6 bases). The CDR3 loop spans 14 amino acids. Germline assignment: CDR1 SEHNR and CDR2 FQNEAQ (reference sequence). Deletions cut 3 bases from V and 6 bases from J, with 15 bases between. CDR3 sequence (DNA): TGTGCCAGCAGCTTGGTCAGGGGATCGGGCGAGCAGTACTTC. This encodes CASSLVRGSGEQYF.

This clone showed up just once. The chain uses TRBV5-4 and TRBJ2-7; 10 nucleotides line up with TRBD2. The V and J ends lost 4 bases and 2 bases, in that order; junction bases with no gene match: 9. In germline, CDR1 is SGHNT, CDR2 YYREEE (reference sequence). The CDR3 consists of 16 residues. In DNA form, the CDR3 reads TGTGCCAGCAGCGGGGGGCGGACTAGCGGTACCTACGAGCAGTACTTC. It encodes CASSGGRTSGTYEQYF.

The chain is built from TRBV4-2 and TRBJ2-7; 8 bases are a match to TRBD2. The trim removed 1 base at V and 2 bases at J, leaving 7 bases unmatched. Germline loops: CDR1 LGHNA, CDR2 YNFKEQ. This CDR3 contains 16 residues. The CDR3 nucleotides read TGTGCCAGCAGCCAAGTTTCGGGGGGGGCCCCCTACGAGCAGTACTTC. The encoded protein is CASSQVSGGAPYEQYF.

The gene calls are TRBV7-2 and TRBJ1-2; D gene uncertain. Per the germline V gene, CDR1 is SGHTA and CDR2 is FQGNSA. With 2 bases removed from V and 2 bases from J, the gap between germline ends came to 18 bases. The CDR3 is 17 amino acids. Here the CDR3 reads CASSLIYSGNGNYGYTF. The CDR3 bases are TGTGCCAGCAGCTTAATTTATTCTGGTAATGGGAACTATGGCTACACCTTC.

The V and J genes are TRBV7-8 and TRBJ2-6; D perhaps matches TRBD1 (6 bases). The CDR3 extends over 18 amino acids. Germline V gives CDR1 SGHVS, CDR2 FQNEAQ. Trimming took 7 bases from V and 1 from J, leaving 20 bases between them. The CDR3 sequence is CASTNRVPVPSGANVLTF. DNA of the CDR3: TGTGCCAGCACCAACAGGGTACCTGTCCCTTCTGGGGCCAACGTCCTGACTTTC.

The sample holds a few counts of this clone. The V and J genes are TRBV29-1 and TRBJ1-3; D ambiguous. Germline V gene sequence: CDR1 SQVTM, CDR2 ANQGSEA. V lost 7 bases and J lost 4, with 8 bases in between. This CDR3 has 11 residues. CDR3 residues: CSARRGNTIYF. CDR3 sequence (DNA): TGCAGCGCCCGACGGGGAAACACCATATATTTT.

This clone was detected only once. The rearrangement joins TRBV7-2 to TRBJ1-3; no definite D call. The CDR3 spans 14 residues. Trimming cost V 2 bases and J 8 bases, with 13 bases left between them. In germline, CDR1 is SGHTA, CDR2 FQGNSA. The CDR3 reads CASSLSQDLHTIYF. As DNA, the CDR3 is TGTGCCAGCAGCTTATCCCAGGACTTACACACCATATATTTT.

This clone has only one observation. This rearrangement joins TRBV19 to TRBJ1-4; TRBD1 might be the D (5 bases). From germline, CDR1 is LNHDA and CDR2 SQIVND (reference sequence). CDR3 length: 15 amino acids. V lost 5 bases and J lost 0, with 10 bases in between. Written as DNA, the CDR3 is TGTGCCAGTAGTCTTATGACAGCAACTAATGAAAAACTGTTTTTT. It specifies CASSLMTATNEKLFF.

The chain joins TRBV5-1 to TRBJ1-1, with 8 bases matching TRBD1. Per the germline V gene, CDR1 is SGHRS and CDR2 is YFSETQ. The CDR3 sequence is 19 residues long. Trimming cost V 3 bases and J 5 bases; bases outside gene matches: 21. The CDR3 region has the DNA TGCGCCAGCAGCTCCGCCGCCTCCGGGACAGGTGCCTGGTGGACTGAAGCTTTCTTT. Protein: CASSSAASGTGAWWTEAFF.

Written as DNA, the CDR3 is TGTGCCAGCAGCTTAGTACTAGCGGGAGCCCTCGGGGAGCTGTTTTTT. Translated: CASSLVLAGALGELFF. The chain joins TRBV7-9 to TRBJ2-2; 11 nucleotides line up with TRBD2. CDR3 size: 16 residues. The J segment lost 7 bases and the V segment lost 1 base, leaving 5 bases of the junction unmatched. Germline V CDR1 and CDR2: SEHNR, FQNEAQ (reference sequence).

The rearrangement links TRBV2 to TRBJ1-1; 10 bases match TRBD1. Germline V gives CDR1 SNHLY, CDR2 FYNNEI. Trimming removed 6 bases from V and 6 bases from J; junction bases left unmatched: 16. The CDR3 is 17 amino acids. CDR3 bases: TGTGCCAGCAGACTCGAACCGGGACAGGGGATTTGGGCTGAAGCTTTCTTT. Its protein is CASRLEPGQGIWAEAFF. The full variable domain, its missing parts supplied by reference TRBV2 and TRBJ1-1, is EPEVTQTPSHQVTQMGQEVILRCVPISNHLYFYWYRQILGQKVEFLVSFYNNEISEKSEIFDDQFSVERPDGSNFTLKIRSTKLEDSAMYFCASRLEPGQGIWAEAFFGQGTRLTVV.

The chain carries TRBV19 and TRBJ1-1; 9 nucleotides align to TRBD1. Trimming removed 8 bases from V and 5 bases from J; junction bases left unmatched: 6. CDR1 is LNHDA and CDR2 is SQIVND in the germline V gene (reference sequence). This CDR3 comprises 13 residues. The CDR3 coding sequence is TGTGCCAGTGTTGGGACAGGGCGAACTGAAGCTTTCTTT. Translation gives CASVGTGRTEAFF.

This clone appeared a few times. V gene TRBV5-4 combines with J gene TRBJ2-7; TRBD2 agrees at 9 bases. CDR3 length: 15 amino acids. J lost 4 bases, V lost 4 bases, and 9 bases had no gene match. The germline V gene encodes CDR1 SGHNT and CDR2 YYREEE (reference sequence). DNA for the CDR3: TGTGCCAGCAGCCCGGCGGGCGGGGGGGCGTACGAGCAGTACTTC. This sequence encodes CASSPAGGGAYEQYF.

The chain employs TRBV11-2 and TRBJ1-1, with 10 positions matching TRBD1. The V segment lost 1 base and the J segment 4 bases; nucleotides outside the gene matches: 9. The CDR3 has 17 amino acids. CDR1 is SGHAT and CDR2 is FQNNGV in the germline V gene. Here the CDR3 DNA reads TGTGCCAGCAGCTTAGCGGGACAGGGGCGCGCGAGCACTGAAGCTTTCTTT. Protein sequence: CASSLAGQGRASTEAFF.